The following is a T cell receptor beta chain sequence with its context. Its matching antigen is unknown. The sample comes from a study of blood T cells in healthy people across ages. Study summary: Through template switching, about one barcoded beta molecule was captured per two T cells, as measured in model experiments. Study-wide findings and caveats: Among T cells, TCR beta diversity per million cells dropped roughly linearly as age rose.

The use of a sample-barcoded 5' primer and a J-beta primer mix characterized a second PCR of roughly 6 to 11 cycles. Tagging of each cDNA molecule was performed by a template-switch adaptor with 12 random nucleotides. Via MiXCR, TCRdb re-called the 5' RACE reads, giving one row per CDR3 protein. This table holds about 1,500,000 distinct CDR3 sequences, roughly 28% found once. Germline assignment: CDR1 SEHNR and CDR2 FQNEAQ (reference sequence). This CDR3 spans 15 amino acids. V was clipped by 4 bases and J by 3 bases, with 13 bases between them. The sample taken for sequencing was blood. This TCR was recovered from a woman aged 30 to 39 in good health. This chain uses TRBV7-9 with TRBJ2-1; D is unclear. CDR3 protein: CASSSRTGRYNEQFF. Written as DNA, the CDR3 is TGTGCCAGCAGCTCGCGGACCGGACGCTACAATGAGCAGTTCTTC.